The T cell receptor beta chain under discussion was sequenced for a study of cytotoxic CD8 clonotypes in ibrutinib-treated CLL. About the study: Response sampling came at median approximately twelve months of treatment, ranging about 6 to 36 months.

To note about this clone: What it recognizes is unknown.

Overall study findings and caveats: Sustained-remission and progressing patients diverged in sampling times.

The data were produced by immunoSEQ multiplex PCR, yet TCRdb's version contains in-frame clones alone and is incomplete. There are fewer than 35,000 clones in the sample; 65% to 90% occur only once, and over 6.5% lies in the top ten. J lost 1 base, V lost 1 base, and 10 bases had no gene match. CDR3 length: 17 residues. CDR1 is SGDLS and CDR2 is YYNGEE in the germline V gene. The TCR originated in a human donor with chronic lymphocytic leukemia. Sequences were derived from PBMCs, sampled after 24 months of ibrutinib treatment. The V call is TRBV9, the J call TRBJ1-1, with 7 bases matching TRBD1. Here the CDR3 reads CASSVSLGQGGNTEAFF. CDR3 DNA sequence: TGTGCCAGCAGCGTATCCCTCGGGCAGGGGGGGAACACTGAAGCTTTCTTT. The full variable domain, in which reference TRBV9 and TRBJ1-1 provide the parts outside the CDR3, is DSGVTQTPKHLITATGQRVTLRCSPRSGDLSVYWYQQSLDQGLQFLIQYYNGEERAKGNILERFSAQQFPDLHSELNLSSLELGDSALYFCASSVSLGQGGNTEAFFGQGTRLTVV.